The clone carrying this T cell receptor beta chain came up many times. This entry is derived from a study of T cells in Graves' hyperthyroidism and ophthalmopathy. V gave up 1 base and J gave up 7 bases, with 14 bases separating them. This CDR3 is built from 15 residues. CDR1 is SGHTA and CDR2 is FQGNSA in the germline V gene. Regions amplified from RNA transcripts were the TCR beta CDR3 regions. The primer set for the first-round RT-PCR of the TCR CDR3 was HTBI. MiXCR, run by TCRdb on the multiplex PCR reads, gives a single entry per CDR3 protein. The table lists 600,000 to 650,000 distinct CDR3 sequences, about 20% of them singletons, with roughly a third in the top ten.

The TCR originated in a man aged 30-40 years with Graves' ophthalmopathy. Sequences were obtained from blood. The rearrangement uses TRBV7-2 and TRBJ2-1, with D perhaps TRBD1 (5 bases). CDR3 sequence: CASSLGAGMLNEQFF. The CDR3 DNA reads TGTGCCAGCAGCTTAGGGGCAGGGATGTTGAATGAGCAGTTCTTC.